Listed below are T cell receptor beta chains from one sample, sequenced in a study of early T cells in non-severe SARS-CoV-2 infection. TCRdb used MiXCR to reprocess the 5' RACE reads, holding one entry per CDR3 protein. The sample shows about 33,000 distinct CDR3 sequences, approximately 5% of them seen only once. Sequenced material: whole blood. These receptors originate from an adult who was a healthcare worker with PCR-confirmed SARS-CoV-2 infection or an uninfected control (not recorded which). Each CDR3 is given with its conserved first and last residue.

v_call	j_call	cdr3_aa
TRBV7-2	TRBJ2-3	CASSFFSLAGARTDTQYF
TRBV7-9	TRBJ2-5	CASSLGHSQETQYF
TRBV5-5	TRBJ1-4	CASSFRVVNEKLFF
TRBV18	TRBJ1-1	CASSPTTGLPSNTEAFF
TRBV7-7	TRBJ2-5	CASSTGLAGGQETQYF
TRBV11-2	TRBJ2-7	CASSFTVSYEQYF
TRBV10-3	TRBJ2-3	CAIGGTDTQYF
TRBV25-1	TRBJ2-7	CASSRGYEQYF
TRBV20-1	TRBJ2-1	CSARDIGNEQFF
TRBV27	TRBJ1-2	CASSPGGYGYTF
TRBV5-4	TRBJ1-3	CASSLGGGTTGNTIYF
TRBV10-3	TRBJ2-5	CAISFLQGQETQYF
TRBV28	TRBJ2-5	CASSFAGSGETQYF
TRBV4-1	TRBJ1-6	CASSQVTARSLHF
TRBV7-2	TRBJ2-7	CASSFGAYEQYF
TRBV6-1	TRBJ2-3	CASSRRTSGRTDTQYF
TRBV19	TRBJ2-7	CASSIQGPHDEQYF
TRBV11-2	TRBJ1-4	CASSQGTATNEKLFF
TRBV11-2	TRBJ2-5	CASSLEGQETQYF
TRBV9	TRBJ1-1	CASSVDGTEAFF
TRBV5-1	TRBJ1-1	CASSLDPSITEAFF
TRBV7-9	TRBJ1-3	CASSPGTSGNTIYF
TRBV5-6	TRBJ2-7	CASSEGFPYEQYF
TRBV5-1	TRBJ2-5	CASSSTGREETQYF
TRBV14	TRBJ2-2	CASSQDRTRPPGELFF
TRBV5-4	TRBJ1-1	CASSFGQNTEAFF
TRBV4-1	TRBJ2-3	CASSQETGTDTQYF
TRBV19	TRBJ2-4	CASSSHLGQWAAKNIQYF
TRBV2	TRBJ2-7	CASSETAKSYEQYF
TRBV12-3/TRBV12-4	TRBJ2-2	CASSPTGGNTGELFF
TRBV7-4	TRBJ2-5	CASSPRQGAEETQYF
TRBV6-1	TRBJ1-1	CASSDMTGRAAEAFF
TRBV7-2	TRBJ2-7	CASSVLTDPAYEQYF
TRBV11-2	TRBJ1-4	CASSRAFDEKLFF
TRBV2	TRBJ2-1	CASSETSGGSGEQFF
TRBV7-2	TRBJ2-7	CASSLGLANYEQYF
TRBV4-3	TRBJ2-2	CASSQDGEWSGGNTGELFF
TRBV20-1	TRBJ1-1	CSAQRAGLVGLTEAFF
TRBV3-1	TRBJ2-7	CASSPFPGANEQYF
TRBV20-1	TRBJ1-5	CSARGTGKPQHF